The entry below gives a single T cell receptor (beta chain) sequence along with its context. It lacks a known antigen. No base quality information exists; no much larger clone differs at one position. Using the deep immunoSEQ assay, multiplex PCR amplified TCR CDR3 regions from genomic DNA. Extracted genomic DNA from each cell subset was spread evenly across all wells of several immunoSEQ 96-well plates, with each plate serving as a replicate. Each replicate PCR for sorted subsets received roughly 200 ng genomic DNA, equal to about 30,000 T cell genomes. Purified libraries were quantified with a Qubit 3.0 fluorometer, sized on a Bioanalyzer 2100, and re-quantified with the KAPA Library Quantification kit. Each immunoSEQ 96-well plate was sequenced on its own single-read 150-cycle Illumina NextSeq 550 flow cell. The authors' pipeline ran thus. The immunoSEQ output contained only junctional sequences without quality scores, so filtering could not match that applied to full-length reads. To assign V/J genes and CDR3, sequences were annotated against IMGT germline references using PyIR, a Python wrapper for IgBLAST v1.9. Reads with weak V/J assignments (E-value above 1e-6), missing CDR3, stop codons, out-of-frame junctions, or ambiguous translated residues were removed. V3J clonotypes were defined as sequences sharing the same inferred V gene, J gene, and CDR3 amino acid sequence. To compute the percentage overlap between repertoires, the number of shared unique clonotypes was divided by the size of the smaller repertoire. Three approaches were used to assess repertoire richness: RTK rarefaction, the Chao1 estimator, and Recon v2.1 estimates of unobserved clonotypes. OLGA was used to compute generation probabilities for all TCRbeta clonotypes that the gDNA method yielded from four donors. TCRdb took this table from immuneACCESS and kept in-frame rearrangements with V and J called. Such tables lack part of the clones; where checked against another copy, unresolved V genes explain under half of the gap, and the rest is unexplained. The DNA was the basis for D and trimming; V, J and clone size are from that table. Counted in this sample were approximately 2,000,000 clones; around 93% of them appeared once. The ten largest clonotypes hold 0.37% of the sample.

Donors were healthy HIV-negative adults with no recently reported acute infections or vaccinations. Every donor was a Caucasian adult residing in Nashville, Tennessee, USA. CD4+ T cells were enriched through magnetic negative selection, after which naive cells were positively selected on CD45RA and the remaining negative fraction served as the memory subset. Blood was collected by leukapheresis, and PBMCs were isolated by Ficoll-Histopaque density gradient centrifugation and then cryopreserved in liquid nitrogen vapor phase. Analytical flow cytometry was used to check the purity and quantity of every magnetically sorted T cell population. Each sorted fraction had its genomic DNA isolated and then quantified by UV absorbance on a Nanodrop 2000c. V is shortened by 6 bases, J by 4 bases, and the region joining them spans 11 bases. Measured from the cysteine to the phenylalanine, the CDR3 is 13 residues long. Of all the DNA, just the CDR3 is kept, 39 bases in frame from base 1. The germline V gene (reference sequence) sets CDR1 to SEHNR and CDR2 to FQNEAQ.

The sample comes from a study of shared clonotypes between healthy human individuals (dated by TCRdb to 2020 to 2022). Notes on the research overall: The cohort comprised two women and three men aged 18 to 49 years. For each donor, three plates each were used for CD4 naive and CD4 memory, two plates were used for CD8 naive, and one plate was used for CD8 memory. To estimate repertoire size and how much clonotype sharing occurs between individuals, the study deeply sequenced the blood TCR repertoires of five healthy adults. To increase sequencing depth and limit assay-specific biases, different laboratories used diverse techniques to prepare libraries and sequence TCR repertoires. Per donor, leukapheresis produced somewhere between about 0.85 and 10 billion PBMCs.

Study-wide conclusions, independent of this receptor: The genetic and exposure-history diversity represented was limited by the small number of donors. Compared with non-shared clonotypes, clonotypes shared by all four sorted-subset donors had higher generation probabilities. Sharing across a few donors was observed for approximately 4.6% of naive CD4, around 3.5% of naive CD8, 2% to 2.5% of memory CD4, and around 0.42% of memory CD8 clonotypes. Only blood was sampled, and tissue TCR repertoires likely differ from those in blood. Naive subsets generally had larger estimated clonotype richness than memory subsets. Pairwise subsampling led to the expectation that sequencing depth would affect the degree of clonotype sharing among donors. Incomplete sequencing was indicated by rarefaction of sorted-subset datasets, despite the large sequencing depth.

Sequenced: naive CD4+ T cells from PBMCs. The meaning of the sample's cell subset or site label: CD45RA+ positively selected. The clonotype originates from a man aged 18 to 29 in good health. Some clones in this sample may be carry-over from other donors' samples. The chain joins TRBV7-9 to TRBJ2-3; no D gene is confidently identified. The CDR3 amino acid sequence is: CASRVVAADTQYF. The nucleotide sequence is TGTGCCAGCAGGGTGGTCGCTGCAGATACGCAGTATTTT.